This T cell receptor beta chain stems from a study of Graves' ophthalmopathy and Graves' hyperthyroidism. Study-wide context: Prior to any treatment, peripheral blood was collected at the time of initial diagnosis. Study-wide results and limits: Blood contained most expanded thyroid clonotypes exceeding 0.001 frequency. The model predicted ophthalmopathy progression with roughly 70% sensitivity and 72% to 85% specificity.

The authors amplified TCR beta CDR3 regions from RNA transcripts. HTBI primers primed a first-round RT-PCR, and a second-round multiplex PCR followed. A single record per CDR3 protein comes from TCRdb applying MiXCR to the multiplex PCR reads. Of about 620,000 distinct CDR3 sequences listed, about 20% are singletons. V was trimmed by 4 bases and J by 3 bases, leaving 22 bases between them. Germline V gene sequence: CDR1 SGHRS, CDR2 YFSETQ. This CDR3 region has 17 residues. People with hyperthyroidism were aged 18 to 65 and newly diagnosed, under 2 months' duration. Points on this clonotype: What it recognizes is unknown.

The TCR sequence derives from a woman aged 18-30 years with stable Graves' hyperthyroidism. Some clones in this sample may be carry-over from other donors' samples. The material sequenced was peripheral blood. The chain combines TRBV5-1 with TRBJ1-1, with D tentatively TRBD1 (5 bases). This CDR3 reads CASSVSPIGTGDTEAFF. Written as DNA, the CDR3 is TGCGCCAGCAGCGTTAGTCCAATTGGGACGGGCGACACTGAAGCTTTCTTT.